The 6 T cell receptor beta chains below were found in one sample sequenced in a study of blood T cell repertoires in COVID-19. Sequencing used immunoSEQ multiplex PCR; TCRdb keeps in-frame clones, though not all of them. Of about 35,000 clones in the sample, around 85% were seen once. The sequenced material came from peripheral blood. All receptors derive from a man aged 60 to 75 with active or convalescent COVID-19.

This clone showed up just once. The chain is built from TRBV7-2 and TRBJ2-5; 10 nucleotides line up with TRBD2. The CDR3 runs 17 residues. CDR1 and CDR2 from the germline V gene are SGHTA and FQGNSA. V was clipped by 3 bases and J by 1 base; unmatched bases: 8. The CDR3 coding sequence is TGTGCCAGCAGCTTTTCTGGGAGACTAGCGGGCCAAGAGACCCAGTACTTC. Amino acid sequence: CASSFSGRLAGQETQYF.

V gene TRBV12-3 or TRBV12-4 combines with J gene TRBJ2-1, with D possibly being TRBD1 (5 bases). The CDR3 length is 13 residues. V shed 6 bases and J shed 3 bases, with 9 bases lying between them. The CDR3 DNA reads as TGTGCCAGCAGCCGCGACAGCTACAATGAGCAGTTCTTC. Residues: CASSRDSYNEQFF.

This clone was detected only a few times. This chain joins TRBV10-3 and TRBJ1-1; 7 positions agree with TRBD1. The CDR3 extends over 15 amino acids. Looked up from germline, CDR1 is ENHRY and CDR2 is SYGVKD. J was trimmed by 2 bases and V by 2 bases; bases with no gene match: 5. The CDR3 is CAISEATGVNTEAFF. In DNA form, the CDR3 reads TGTGCCATCAGTGAGGCTACAGGGGTCAACACTGAAGCTTTCTTT.

The chain uses TRBV28 and TRBJ1-1; a weak D match, TRBD1 (5 bases). This CDR3 is 14 amino acids long. V was pared by 4 bases and J by 5 bases, with 14 bases between. CDR1 and CDR2 from the germline V gene are MDHEN and SYDVKM. Here the CDR3 reads CASSSQGKGTEAFF. The CDR3 bases are TGTGCCAGCAGTTCTCAGGGTAAGGGGACTGAAGCTTTCTTT.

This sequence joins TRBV24-1 and TRBJ2-3, with D unresolved. Germline CDR1 reads KGHDR; CDR2 reads SFDVKD. V was shortened by 5 bases and J by 0 bases, with 11 bases between the two germline ends. The CDR3 sequence is 15 residues long. For the CDR3, the DNA is TGTGCCACCAGTGCCGCTAGACCTAGCACAGATACGCAGTATTTT. Encoded protein: CATSAARPSTDTQYF.

The chain has TRBV15 and TRBJ1-1; the D is unclear. Germline CDR1 LNHNV, CDR2 YYDKDF (reference sequence). V was shortened by 3 bases and J by 1 base, with 9 bases between the two germline ends. The CDR3 covers 14 residues. The CDR3 here is CATSSTAGNTEAFF. CDR3 in DNA: TGTGCCACCAGCAGTACTGCTGGGAACACTGAAGCTTTCTTT.